These T cell receptor beta chains were read from a single sample in a study of blood T cell repertoires in COVID-19. The assay was immunoSEQ multiplex PCR, and TCRdb's table has in-frame clones only and misses some. The sample gives approximately 390,000 clones, approximately 90% of which show up once; approximately 9.3% is in the top ten. Sequenced sample: PBMCs or T cells enriched from blood (not recorded which). Receptors were obtained from a woman between 50 and 59 years old who had recovered from COVID-19. Each CDR3 is given without its conserved first and last residue. A D gene is named only where the DNA matches it firmly.

V gene,D gene,J gene,CDR3 protein
TRBV19,TRBD1,TRBJ2-7,ASSPRDRFSYEQY
TRBV2,.,TRBJ1-6,ASSEAGSGALH
TRBV7-2,.,TRBJ1-3,ASSLVTGNTIY
TRBV2,.,TRBJ1-1,ASSDTGMVNTEAF
TRBV5-1,TRBD1,TRBJ1-2,ASRPATGAGEGYT
TRBV7-2,TRBD2,TRBJ2-7,ASSSSGGGIEQY
TRBV7-2,.,TRBJ1-4,ASSLVSGLSEKLF
TRBV9,TRBD1,TRBJ1-1,ASSPRTGGDTEAF
TRBV5-5,TRBD1,TRBJ2-1,ASSPGTGRNNEQF
TRBV9,.,TRBJ1-5,ASSLTSNQPQH